The 22 T cell receptor beta chains presented below share a single source sample, sequenced in a study of spatial heterogeneity in lung cancer (dated by TCRdb to between 2018 and 2021). Antigen specificity for these receptors is unknown. Broader findings and caveats from the paper: The tumor nonsynonymous mutation count correlated with the number of expanded alpha and beta TCRs within the tumor.

The method was 5' RACE. The sequencer was a NextSeq 500. Clones were called with MiXCR by TCRdb after fastp trimmed the public reads at Q25, and only in-frame beta chains were retained. Here each entry gathers all rows of one CDR3 protein and keeps the most common genes and DNA. A total of approximately 15,000 distinct CDR3 sequences appear in this sample, 6.2% of them only once. The ten largest clones add up to around 7% of the sample. The time point tag for this specimen amounts to: sample taken at primary tumor resection. Sample: lung tumor tissue, taken at surgery. These receptor sequences come from a male donor with early-stage non-small cell lung cancer.

This clonotype was detected many times. The chain joins TRBV9 to TRBJ2-2; D not resolved. V shed 0 bases and J shed 7 bases, with 10 bases lying between them. The CDR3 extends over 14 amino acids. The germline V gene has CDR1 SGDLS and CDR2 YYNGEE. This CDR3 is CASSVASGGGELFF. CDR3 DNA sequence: TGTGCCAGCAGCGTAGCTTCGGGTGGCGGGGAGCTGTTTTTT.

This clonotype was seen at least ten times. The chain has TRBV29-1 and TRBJ2-1; TRBD1 matches at 9 bases. Germline lookup yields CDR1 SQVTM and CDR2 ANQGSEA. J was trimmed by 5 bases and V by 7 bases; bases with no gene match: 9. CDR3 size: 14 residues. CDR3: CSAYSWTGDNEQFF. DNA of the CDR3: TGCAGCGCGTACTCTTGGACAGGGGACAATGAGCAGTTCTTC.

This clonotype was recorded at least ten times. The chain uses TRBV28 and TRBJ2-7; D is unclear. V lost 3 bases, J lost 2 bases, and 5 bases lay in between. This CDR3 has 12 residues. Germline CDR1 and CDR2: MDHEN and SYDVKM. The CDR3: CASSFGAYEQYF. The CDR3 nucleotides are TGTGCCAGCAGTTTTGGTGCCTACGAGCAGTACTTC.

For this clonotype: Its ends do not fully match the called genes, so a read error is possible. This chain connects TRBV18 to TRBJ2-3; TRBD2 agrees at 7 bases. Germline loops: CDR1 KGHSH, CDR2 LQKENI. The CDR3 consists of 14 residues. The CDR3 is CASSPPGTTRSGNF. CDR3 sequence (DNA): TGTGCCAGCTCACCCCCCGGGACTACCCGCAGCGGAAATTTT.

At least ten counts were recorded for this clonotype. The J gene is TRBJ2-2, the V gene TRBV6-5; 11 bases map to TRBD2. From germline, CDR1 is MNHEY and CDR2 SVGAGI. The CDR3 runs to 15 residues. V gave up 7 bases and J gave up 4 bases; unmatched junction bases: 5. The CDR3 bases are TGTGCCAGCAATAGCGGGGGGGTTCTCACCGGGGAGCTGTTTTTT. Translated, it gives CASNSGGVLTGELFF.

This clonotype was detected a few times. The V call is TRBV5-1, the J call TRBJ2-5; D is perhaps TRBD1 (6 bases). V was cut by 0 bases and J by 2 bases, with 11 bases left in between. Per germline, CDR1 SGHRS and CDR2 YFSETQ. The CDR3 is 15 residues long. Here the CDR3 reads CASSLGQEGQETQYF. The CDR3 DNA sequence: TGCGCCAGCAGCTTGGGACAGGAAGGACAAGAGACCCAGTACTTC.

This clonotype was seen repeatedly, ten times or more. The V and J genes are TRBV6-5 and TRBJ2-5; TRBD2 is a possible D gene (6 bases). The germline CDR1 and CDR2 sequences are MNHEY and SVGAGI. The CDR3 loop spans 15 amino acids. V gave up 1 base and J gave up 2 bases, with 11 bases separating them. CDR3: CASSYWGGEQETQYF. In DNA, the CDR3 is TGTGCCAGCAGTTACTGGGGCGGGGAACAAGAGACCCAGTACTTC.

For this clonotype: A much larger clone differs from this one at a single base, so this may be a read error. V is TRBV7-9 and J is TRBJ2-7; 7 bases are shared with TRBD1. V was clipped by 4 bases and J by 1 base; unmatched bases: 4. In germline, CDR1 is SEHNR, CDR2 FQNEAQ (reference sequence). This CDR3 contains 14 residues. The CDR3 DNA sequence: TGTGCCAGCAGCTGCCCGGGACAGTCCTACGAGCAGTACTTC. Translating gives CASSCPGQSYEQYF. Full variable domain (outside the CDR3, taken from reference TRBV7-9 and TRBJ2-7): DTGVSQNPRHKITKRGQNVTFRCDPISEHNRLYWYRQTLGQGPEFLTYFQNEAQLEKSRLLSDRFSAERPKGSFSTLEIQRTEQGDSAMYLCASSCPGQSYEQYFGPGTRLTVT.

There are a few counts of this clonotype. V gene TRBV4-2 combines with J gene TRBJ2-3; D gene ambiguous. CDR1 and CDR2 (germline): LGHNA, YNFKEQ. CDR3 size: 14 residues. With 0 bases removed from V and 3 bases from J, the gap between germline ends came to 7 bases. CDR3: CASSQEGRTDTQYF. In DNA form, the CDR3 reads TGTGCCAGCAGCCAAGAGGGTAGAACAGATACGCAGTATTTT.

This clonotype was detected ten times or more. V is TRBV3-1 and J is TRBJ1-3, with a tentative D call TRBD1 (5 bases). The CDR3 runs to 17 residues. The germline gives CDR1 LGHDT, CDR2 YNNKEL (reference sequence). V was clipped by 4 bases and J by 1 base, with 17 bases between them. CDR3 DNA sequence: TGTGCCAGCAGCCGCGGACTTCCTTCAGGGTCTGGAAACACCATATATTTT. This sequence encodes CASSRGLPSGSGNTIYF. Complete variable domain (other parts from reference TRBV3-1 and TRBJ1-3): DTAVSQTPKYLVTQMGNDKSIKCEQNLGHDTMYWYKQDSKKFLKIMFSYNNKELIINETVPNRFSPKSPDKAHLNLHINSLELGDSAVYFCASSRGLPSGSGNTIYFGEGSWLTVV.

The chain carries TRBV7-2 and TRBJ1-1; tentatively, D is TRBD1 (5 bases). Looked up from germline, CDR1 is SGHTA and CDR2 is FQGNSA. This CDR3 has 12 residues. V was pared by 3 bases and J by 8 bases, with 10 bases between. CDR3 loop: CASSFRGAEAFF. CDR3 DNA sequence: TGTGCCAGCAGCTTCCGAGGGGCAGAAGCTTTCTTT.

By its share, this clonotype is medium-sized. The chain couples TRBV20-1 to TRBJ1-1; 7 bases agree with TRBD1. This CDR3 has 13 amino acids. Germline lookup yields CDR1 DFQATT and CDR2 SNEGSKA (reference sequence). The V and J ends lost 4 bases and 4 bases, in that order; junction bases with no gene match: 6. The CDR3 nucleotides read TGCAGTGCTACACCCACAGGGGCCACTGAAGCTTTCTTT. Amino acid sequence: CSATPTGATEAFF.

This clonotype occurred many times. The V and J genes are TRBV3-1 and TRBJ2-1; D gene uncertain. Germline V CDR1 and CDR2: LGHDT, YNNKEL (reference sequence). The ends were cut back, 4 bases at V and 6 bases at J, with 4 bases in the middle. This CDR3 region has 11 residues. The CDR3 here is CASSLRNEQFF. The CDR3 nucleotides read TGTGCCAGCAGCCTACGCAATGAGCAGTTCTTC.

This clonotype appeared many times. The chain combines TRBV18 with TRBJ2-7, with 7 positions matching TRBD1. The CDR3 runs 15 residues. Germline V gives CDR1 KGHSH, CDR2 LQKENI. The trim removed 3 bases at V and 0 bases at J, leaving 5 bases unmatched. The CDR3 DNA follows: TGTGCCAGCTCACCCGGACAGGAGAGCTCCTACGAGCAGTACTTC. The encoded protein is CASSPGQESSYEQYF.

The sample holds many counts of this clonotype. V gene TRBV20-1 combines with J gene TRBJ2-1, with TRBD2 matching 9 bases. Germline V CDR1 and CDR2: DFQATT, SNEGSKA (reference sequence). CDR3 length: 15 amino acids. Losses at the gene ends were 3 bases for V and 4 bases for J; bases not matched to a gene: 7. This CDR3 is CSARLAGLIYNEQFF. For the CDR3, the DNA is TGCAGTGCTAGGCTAGCGGGACTTATTTACAATGAGCAGTTCTTC.

The rearrangement uses TRBV9 and TRBJ2-7, with TRBD2 matching 12 bases. J lost 3 bases, V lost 4 bases, and 11 bases had no gene match. This CDR3 contains 17 residues. Germline V CDR1 and CDR2: SGDLS, YYNGEE. The CDR3 DNA reads as TGTGCCAGCAGCCCCCTGACTAGCGGGGGTTATCGCTACGAGCAGTACTTC. It yields the protein CASSPLTSGGYRYEQYF.

This clonotype has at least ten counts. The rearrangement joins TRBV12-3 or TRBV12-4 to TRBJ2-3; D is unclear. The V end lost 4 bases, the J end lost 6 bases, and 8 bases lay between the germline ends. The CDR3 sequence is 12 residues long. The CDR3 protein is CASSYAGDTQYF. For the CDR3, the DNA is TGTGCCAGCAGTTACGCCGGGGATACGCAGTATTTT.

This clonotype was counted many times. The CDR3 reads CASSPGADTIYF. CDR3 coding DNA: TGTGCCAGCAGCCCAGGTGCGGACACCATATATTTT. This chain connects TRBV7-2 to TRBJ1-3; D gene uncertain. Trimming shortened V by 5 bases and J by 8 bases, and 10 bases separated the two germline ends. This CDR3 region has 12 residues. Germline assignment: CDR1 SGHTA and CDR2 FQGNSA. The full variable domain, its missing parts supplied by reference TRBV7-2 and TRBJ1-3, is GAGVSQSPSNKVTEKGKDVELRCDPISGHTALYWYRQSLGQGLEFLIYFQGNSAPDKSGLPSDRFSAERTGGSVSTLTIQRTQQEDSAVYLCASSPGADTIYFGEGSWLTVV.

This clonotype was picked up many times. The rearrangement uses TRBV30 and TRBJ2-3, with D unresolved. Trimming took off 0 bases at V and 4 bases at J, with 14 bases between the two ends. Germline V gene sequence: CDR1 GTSNPN, CDR2 SVGIG (reference sequence). CDR3 length equals 15 residues. CDR3 protein: CAWSVEVPGPDTQYF. CDR3 DNA: TGTGCCTGGAGTGTAGAGGTCCCGGGTCCAGATACGCAGTATTTT.

This clonotype is medium-sized (0.01 to 0.1%) by share. V and J are TRBV29-1 and TRBJ1-1; D is uncertain. The germline CDR1 and CDR2 sequences are SQVTM and ANQGSEA. The CDR3 length is 13 residues. V lost 1 base and J lost 0, with 6 bases in between. The CDR3 coding sequence is TGCAGCGTTGAAGTCTCAGTGAACACTGAAGCTTTCTTT. Its translation is CSVEVSVNTEAFF.

This clonotype is medium-sized within its sample. V and J are TRBV2 and TRBJ2-7; D gene ambiguous. The length of the CDR3 is 14 residues. V dropped 6 bases and J dropped 5 bases, with 17 bases sitting between them. CDR1 is SNHLY, CDR2 FYNNEI, per germline. The CDR3 DNA reads TGTGCCAGCAGACCCGTGATGGTTGGGGACGAGCAGTACTTC. This sequence encodes CASRPVMVGDEQYF.

The chain employs TRBV10-2 and TRBJ1-1; D not certain. CDR3 length: 14 amino acids. V was clipped by 4 bases and J by 2 bases, with 11 bases between them. The germline CDR1 and CDR2 sequences are WSHSY and SAAADI. As DNA, the CDR3 is TGCGCCAGCAGTGCTTACGGGCCCAACACTGAAGCTTTCTTT. Its translation: CASSAYGPNTEAFF.